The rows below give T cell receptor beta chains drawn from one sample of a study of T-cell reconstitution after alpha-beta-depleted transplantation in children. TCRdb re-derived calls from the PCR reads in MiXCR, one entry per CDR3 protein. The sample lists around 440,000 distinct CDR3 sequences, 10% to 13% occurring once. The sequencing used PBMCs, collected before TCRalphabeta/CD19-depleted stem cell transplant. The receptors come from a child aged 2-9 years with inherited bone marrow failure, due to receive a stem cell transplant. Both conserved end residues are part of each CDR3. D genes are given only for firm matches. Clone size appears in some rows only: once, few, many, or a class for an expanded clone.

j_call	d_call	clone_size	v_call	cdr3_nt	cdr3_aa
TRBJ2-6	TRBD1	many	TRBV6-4	TGTGCCAGCAGCACCGGGACAGGTTCCGGGGCCAACGTCCTGACTTTC	CASSTGTGSGANVLTF
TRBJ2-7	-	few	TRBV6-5	TGTGCCAGCAGTTACCAGGGGACCTACGAGCAGTACTTC	CASSYQGTYEQYF
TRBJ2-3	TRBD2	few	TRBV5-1	TGCGCCAGCAGCTTGGCCCTCCTAGCGGGAGAGGGGGGCCGGGATACGCAGTATTTT	CASSLALLAGEGGRDTQYF
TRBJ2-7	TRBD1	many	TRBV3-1	TGTGCCAGCAGCCCCGAACCCGGGACAGAGCCTACGAGGCAGTACTTC	CASSPEPGTEPTRQYF
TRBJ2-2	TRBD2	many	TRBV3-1	TGTGCCAGCAGCCCTGTCGCGGGAGCCGGGGAGCTGTTTTTT	CASSPVAGAGELFF
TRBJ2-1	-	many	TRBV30	TGTGCCTGGAGGCGGGGGCTAGCCGGGAGACGGTACAATGAGCAGTTCTTC	CAWRRGLAGRRYNEQFF
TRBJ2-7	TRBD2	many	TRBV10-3	TGTGCCATACGCCCTGCGGGAGGGCAGGCCGAGCAGTACTTC	CAIRPAGGQAEQYF
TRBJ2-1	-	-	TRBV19	TGTGCCAGTAGTATGATAGGGAGCTCCTACAATGAGCAGTTCTTC	CASSMIGSSYNEQFF
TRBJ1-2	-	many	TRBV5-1	TGCGCCAGCAGCCTAGACGGCCGCTATGGCTACACCTTC	CASSLDGRYGYTF
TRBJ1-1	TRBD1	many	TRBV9	TGTGCCAGCACTCAGGGGGATGCTTTCTTT	CASTQGDAFF
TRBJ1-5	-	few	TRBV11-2	TGTGCCAGCAGCTTAGATTTGACAAATCAGCCCCAGCATTTT	CASSLDLTNQPQHF
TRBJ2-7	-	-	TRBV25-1	TGTGCCAGCAGTGATATCTACGAGCAGTACTTC	CASSDIYEQYF
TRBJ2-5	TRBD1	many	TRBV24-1	TGTGCCACCAGTGATTTTGCACAGGGGTTCGGGGAGACCCAGTACTTC	CATSDFAQGFGETQYF
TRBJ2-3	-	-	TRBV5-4	TGTGCCAGCAGCTTGGGTGACAGCCCCGCAGATACGCAGTATTTT	CASSLGDSPADTQYF
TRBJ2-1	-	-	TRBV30	TGTGCCTGGGCTTTAAATGAGCAGTTCTTC	CAWALNEQFF
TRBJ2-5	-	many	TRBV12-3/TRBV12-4	TGTGCCAGCAGTCCCTCCCGGACAGTTCAAGAGACCCAGTACTTC	CASSPSRTVQETQYF
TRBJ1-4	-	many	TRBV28	TGTGCCAGCAGTACCAATGAAAAACTGTTTTTT	CASSTNEKLFF
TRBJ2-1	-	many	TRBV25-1	TGTGCCAGCAGCCATAGGGGGCTAGCGGGTCTTAAGGATGAGCAGTTCTTC	CASSHRGLAGLKDEQFF